These 29 T cell receptor beta chains share one sample of origin, sequenced in a study of blood T cells in healthy people across ages. PCR was performed a second time for about 7 to 11 cycles using a sample-barcoded 5' primer and a J-beta primer mix. Using its own MiXCR run on the 5' RACE reads, TCRdb lists one record per CDR3 protein. The sample lists roughly 1.7 million distinct CDR3 sequences, almost 35% seen once, with approximately 10% in the top ten. What was sequenced was blood. Receptors were obtained from a woman aged 25 to 39 in good health.

The chain is built from TRBV2 and TRBJ1-2; the D is unclear. Trimming shortened V by 7 bases and J by 1 base, and 16 bases separated the two germline ends. CDR1 and CDR2 (germline): SNHLY, FYNNEI. The CDR3 spans 15 residues. CDR3 sequence (DNA): TGTGCCAGCATCCGAGAGGCAGACTATAACTATGGCTACACCTTC. Translating it yields CASIREADYNYGYTF.

On this clonotype itself: At one boundary the junction diverges from the germline segment, which might be a read error. V and J are TRBV9 and TRBJ2-1; 10 bases line up with TRBD2. The germline V gene encodes CDR1 SGDLS and CDR2 YYNGEE. The CDR3 has 17 amino acids. CDR3 sequence: CTSSVEGSGRMNNEQFF. In nucleotides, the CDR3 is TGTACCAGCAGCGTAGAGGGTAGCGGGAGGATGAACAATGAGCAGTTCTTC.

The rearrangement links TRBV20-1 to TRBJ2-3; TRBD2 matches at 9 bases. Unmatched junction bases numbered 9, after V lost 5 bases and J lost 0 bases. The germline V gene encodes CDR1 DFQATT and CDR2 SNEGSKA (reference sequence). The CDR3 loop spans 16 amino acids. The CDR3 DNA follows: TGCAGTGCTCCTCTAGCGGGGAATCCCAGCACAGATACGCAGTATTTT. Translated: CSAPLAGNPSTDTQYF.

The rearrangement joins TRBV7-2 to TRBJ2-2; no clear D. The ends were cut back, 6 bases at V and 5 bases at J, with 16 bases in the middle. Per the germline V gene, CDR1 is SGHTA and CDR2 is FQGNSA. The CDR3 is 15 amino acids. CDR3 residues: CASRLSTRETGELFF. For the CDR3, the DNA is TGTGCCAGCAGACTATCGACGAGAGAGACCGGGGAGCTGTTTTTT.

This clonotype was recorded many times. The chain uses TRBV12-3 or TRBV12-4 and TRBJ2-1, with TRBD2 identical over 9 bases. The CDR3 runs 15 residues. Germline trimming cut 8 bases from V and 6 bases from J; bases unmatched to any gene: 11. CDR3 region: CASRSTSGFTNEQFF. The CDR3 coding sequence is TGTGCCAGCCGCTCCACTAGCGGGTTCACCAATGAGCAGTTCTTC.

The table lists this clonotype with many counts. The V and J genes are TRBV10-3 and TRBJ2-7, with D hard to call. Germline assignment: CDR1 ENHRY and CDR2 SYGVKD. This CDR3 has 15 amino acids. Trimming shortened V by 6 bases and J by 0 bases, and 15 bases separated the two germline ends. CDR3 coding DNA: TGTGCCATCAGCCCTCAATCCAGGAGCTCCTACGAGCAGTACTTC. It translates to CAISPQSRSSYEQYF.

The chain uses TRBV5-8 and TRBJ2-5, with no clear D. The CDR3 is 14 residues long. V lost 5 bases and J 5 bases, leaving 16 bases between the germline ends. The germline V gene encodes CDR1 SGHTS and CDR2 YDEGEE. This CDR3 is CASSPRMYGETQYF. CDR3 nucleotides: TGTGCCAGCAGTCCCCGGATGTACGGCGAGACCCAGTACTTC.

Many counts were recorded for this clonotype. As DNA, the CDR3 is TGTGCCAGCAGCTCCCGCGGCGGAGGAGAGACCCAGTACTTC. Translated: CASSSRGGGETQYF. The rearrangement uses TRBV7-2 and TRBJ2-5; perhaps TRBD2 as D (5 bases). The CDR3 runs 14 residues. The ends were cut back, 4 bases at V and 4 bases at J, with 13 bases in the middle. Germline V gives CDR1 SGHTA, CDR2 FQGNSA.

CDR3 DNA sequence: TGCAGCGTTTGGCGTCATGAGCAGTTCTTC. It yields the protein CSVWRHEQFF. The chain recombines TRBV29-1 with TRBJ2-1; D is unclear. V lost 5 bases and J 8 bases, leaving 7 bases between the germline ends. Per germline, CDR1 SQVTM and CDR2 ANQGSEA. This CDR3 has 10 residues.

This clonotype has a handful of counts. The chain joins TRBV5-1 to TRBJ2-1, with D perhaps TRBD1 or TRBD2 (5 bases each). The CDR3 covers 13 residues. Germline V gives CDR1 SGHRS, CDR2 YFSETQ. V gave up 5 bases and J gave up 6 bases, with 12 bases separating them. The CDR3 coding sequence is TGCGCCAGCAGTTTGAGGGGAGTCAATGAGCAGTTCTTC. Translating it yields CASSLRGVNEQFF.

The chain combines TRBV7-9 with TRBJ1-1; D uncertain. V lost 6 bases and J 1 base, leaving 12 bases between the germline ends. Germline CDR1 reads SEHNR; CDR2 reads FQNEAQ (reference sequence). The CDR3 extends over 14 amino acids. The CDR3 loop reads CASSFTEGNTEAFF. For the CDR3, the DNA is TGTGCCAGCAGTTTTACTGAGGGGAACACTGAAGCTTTCTTT.

V gene TRBV2 combines with J gene TRBJ2-5; D remains ambiguous. The better agreement between TRBJ2-7 and the DNA end casts doubt on the J call. The CDR3 runs 12 residues. Germline V gene lookup returns CDR1 SNHLY and CDR2 FYNNEI. CDR3 sequence reads: CASSRLGLEQYF. CDR3 in DNA: TGTGCCAGCAGTCGACTGGGCCTCGAGCAGTACTTC.

This clonotype was found many times. J is TRBJ2-1 and V is TRBV9; D is possibly TRBD2 (6 bases). Per the germline V gene, CDR1 is SGDLS and CDR2 is YYNGEE. Trimming stripped 4 bases from V and 5 bases from J, with 10 bases between. The CDR3 covers 13 residues. This CDR3 reads CASSRRGDNEQFF. The CDR3, as DNA: TGTGCCAGCAGCCGGAGGGGAGACAATGAGCAGTTCTTC.

This clonotype was observed a few times. The chain combines TRBV9 with TRBJ2-3; D might be TRBD1 (5 bases). Looked up from germline, CDR1 is SGDLS and CDR2 is YYNGEE. This CDR3 has 14 amino acids. V was clipped by 0 bases and J by 2 bases, with 7 bases between them. CDR3 amino acids: CASSVDRPTDTQYF. The CDR3 DNA sequence: TGTGCCAGCAGCGTAGACAGGCCCACAGATACGCAGTATTTT.

Comment on this clonotype: A junction end diverges from the germline sequence, so it may reflect a read error. The V gene is TRBV12-3 or TRBV12-4, the J gene TRBJ2-5; 8 bases are shared with TRBD1. This CDR3 comprises 14 residues. Here the CDR3 DNA reads TGTGCCAGCAGTTTGGGACAGGAGCAAGAGACCCGGTACTTC. Amino acid sequence: CASSLGQEQETRYF.

This clonotype was counted between two and nine times. The V gene is TRBV2, the J gene TRBJ1-6; 7 bases are a match to TRBD1. Germline CDR1 SNHLY, CDR2 FYNNEI. The CDR3 extends over 15 amino acids. The V gene end was trimmed by 4 bases and the J gene end by 9 bases; junction bases not matched to a gene: 9. The CDR3, as DNA: TGTGCCAGCAGTGCGGAGGACAGGATCGGTTCACCCCTCCACTTT. Amino acid sequence: CASSAEDRIGSPLHF.

The rearrangement uses TRBV18 and TRBJ1-5; 9 bases agree with TRBD1. The germline gives CDR1 KGHSH, CDR2 LQKENI. This CDR3 is built from 16 residues. The V gene end was trimmed by 0 bases and the J gene end by 6 bases; junction bases not matched to a gene: 6. The CDR3 coding sequence is TGTGCCAGCTCACCACCCGGGACAGGGTCGGGTCAGCCCCAGCATTTT. Protein product: CASSPPGTGSGQPQHF.

This clonotype has ten or more counts. The chain combines TRBV4-1 with TRBJ2-7; TRBD2 matches 11 bases. The CDR3 covers 15 residues. V trimming: 1 base; J trimming: 2 bases; junction bases outside the gene matches: 1. In germline, CDR1 is MGHRA, CDR2 YSYEKL. DNA for the CDR3: TGCGCCAGCAGCCAAGCACTAGCGGGGGCCTACGAGCAGTACTTC. This codes for CASSQALAGAYEQYF.

The V and J genes are TRBV7-3 and TRBJ1-1, with TRBD1 matching over 9 bases. Germline V lookup: CDR1 SGHTA, CDR2 FQGTGA. The CDR3 extends over 13 amino acids. The ends lost 10 bases at V and 11 bases at J; junction bases unmatched: 14. The CDR3 DNA is TGTGCCAACAGTTACGACAGGGGGAGTAGTGCTTTCTTT. Residues: CANSYDRGSSAFF.

In this sample, this clonotype turned up a few times. The chain carries TRBV6-5 and TRBJ2-7; a possible D gene is TRBD2 (7 bases). The germline V and J ends were trimmed by 6 bases and 5 bases, with 17 bases remaining between them. This CDR3 has 14 amino acids. The germline V gene has CDR1 MNHEY and CDR2 SVGAGI. The CDR3 region is CASRSGGAPDEQYF. The DNA for the CDR3 is TGTGCCAGCAGAAGTGGGGGGGCTCCGGACGAGCAGTACTTC.

V gene TRBV30 combines with J gene TRBJ2-3; 10 nucleotides line up with TRBD2. The CDR3 loop spans 15 amino acids. V trimming: 2 bases; J trimming: 4 bases; junction bases outside the gene matches: 6. CDR1 and CDR2 (germline): GTSNPN, SVGIG (reference sequence). Written as DNA, the CDR3 is TGTGCCTGGAGTTTCCAGCGGGGGGGTTCAGATACGCAGTATTTT. The encoded protein is CAWSFQRGGSDTQYF.

The chain has TRBV7-8 and TRBJ2-1; tentatively, D is TRBD2 (5 bases). The germline CDR1 and CDR2 sequences are SGHVS and FQNEAQ. The CDR3 extends over 15 amino acids. The ends were cut back, 4 bases at V and 6 bases at J, with 16 bases in the middle. The CDR3 is CASSYRVGEGNEQFF. CDR3 DNA sequence: TGTGCCAGCAGCTATAGGGTGGGAGAGGGCAATGAGCAGTTCTTC.

The rearrangement joins TRBV7-3 to TRBJ2-3; D may correspond to TRBD1 or TRBD2 (5 bases each). V dropped 4 bases and J dropped 2 bases, with 19 bases sitting between them. Germline V gives CDR1 SGHTA, CDR2 FQGTGA. There are 17 residues in the CDR3. CDR3 DNA sequence: TGTGCCAGCAGCTCAGTTGGGGGAACACTTTACACAGATACGCAGTATTTT. Encoded protein: CASSSVGGTLYTDTQYF. Full variable domain (outside the CDR3, taken from reference TRBV7-3 and TRBJ2-3): GAGVSQTPSNKVTEKGKYVELRCDPISGHTALYWYRQSLGQGPEFLIYFQGTGAADDSGLPNDRFFAVRPEGSVSTLKIQRTERGDSAVYLCASSSVGGTLYTDTQYFGPGTRLTVL.

This clonotype was observed once. The CDR3 DNA reads as TGTGCCAGCAGCCCAGTGTTAGGGTTTCTAGGGGGATCGTCCCAGCATTTT. Translation: CASSPVLGFLGGSSQHF. The V and J genes are TRBV6-1 and TRBJ1-5, with a weak D call TRBD1 (6 bases). The V end lost 6 bases, the J end lost 11 bases, and 29 bases lay between the germline ends. CDR1 MNHNS and CDR2 SASEGT come from the germline V gene. The CDR3 extends over 17 amino acids.

This clonotype came up a few times. CDR3 in DNA: TGTGCCACCCAAGCAGGCCTTGAGACTAGCGGGGGGGGCGAGCAGTACTTC. Translation gives CATQAGLETSGGGEQYF. V usage is TRBV6-2 or TRBV6-3 and J usage is TRBJ2-7; TRBD2 aligns across 14 bases. This CDR3 has 17 residues. V shed 10 bases and J 6 bases; nucleotides not matched to a gene: 17. CDR1 and CDR2 from the germline V gene are MNHEY and SVGEGT.

This clonotype was detected a few times. The V and J genes are TRBV30 and TRBJ1-6; D call uncertain. Looked up from germline, CDR1 is GTSNPN and CDR2 is SVGIG (reference sequence). V was cut by 4 bases and J by 7 bases, with 17 bases left in between. The CDR3 has 15 residues. The CDR3 nucleotides are TGTGCCTGGAAATCCATTACGGGCCCGAATTCACCCCTCCACTTT. As protein: CAWKSITGPNSPLHF.

This chain joins TRBV2 and TRBJ2-1; possibly TRBD2 for D (6 bases). This CDR3 has 12 residues. The V and J ends lost 6 bases and 15 bases respectively, with 18 bases between them. Germline lookup yields CDR1 SNHLY and CDR2 FYNNEI. CDR3 sequence reads: CASRDSGMGGFF. In DNA, the CDR3 is TGTGCCAGCAGAGACTCGGGAATGGGGGGGTTCTTC.

This chain connects TRBV12-3 or TRBV12-4 to TRBJ2-5; 10 bases match TRBD1. This CDR3 comprises 15 residues. Losses at the gene ends were 6 bases for V and 5 bases for J; bases not matched to a gene: 9. CDR3 sequence (DNA): TGTGCCAGCAGCGACCGGGACAGGGGTGGGGAGACCCAGTACTTC. The encoded protein is CASSDRDRGGETQYF.

The chain joins TRBV15 to TRBJ1-5; D is unclear. This CDR3 has 16 amino acids. The V end lost 6 bases, the J end lost 2 bases, and 17 bases lay between the germline ends. In germline, CDR1 is LNHNV, CDR2 YYDKDF (reference sequence). CDR3 DNA sequence: TGTGCCACCAGAGAAGGAAAGGGCCTTCGCAATCAGCCCCAGCATTTT. This codes for CATREGKGLRNQPQHF.